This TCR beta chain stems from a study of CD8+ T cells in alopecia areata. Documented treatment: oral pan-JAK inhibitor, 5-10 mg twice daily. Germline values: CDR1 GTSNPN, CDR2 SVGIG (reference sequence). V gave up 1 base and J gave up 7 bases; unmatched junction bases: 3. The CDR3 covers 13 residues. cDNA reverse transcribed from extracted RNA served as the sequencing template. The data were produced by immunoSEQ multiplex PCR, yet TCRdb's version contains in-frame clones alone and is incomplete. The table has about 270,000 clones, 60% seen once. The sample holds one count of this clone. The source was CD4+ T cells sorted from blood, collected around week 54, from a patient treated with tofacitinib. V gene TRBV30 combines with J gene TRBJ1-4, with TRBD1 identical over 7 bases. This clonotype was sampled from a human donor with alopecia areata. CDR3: CAWSGTGGEKLFF. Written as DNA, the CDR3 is TGTGCCTGGAGTGGGACAGGCGGTGAAAAACTGTTTTTT.